These 6 T cell receptor beta chains originate from one sample sequenced in a study of T cells in Graves' hyperthyroidism and ophthalmopathy. RNA transcripts provided the source from which TCR beta CDR3 regions were amplified. HTBI primers drove first-round RT-PCR of the TCR CDR3. One entry per CDR3 protein, called by TCRdb with MiXCR from the multiplex PCR reads. This table has a few hundred thousand distinct CDR3 sequences, 35% to 50% appearing once. The sample consisted of peripheral blood or thyroid tissue (not recorded which). These receptors were collected from an adult woman with Graves' disease, either hyperthyroidism or ophthalmopathy (not recorded which).

A note on this clonotype: A junction boundary mismatches the germline segment, possibly from a read error. This chain uses TRBV5-1 with TRBJ2-5; unclear D gene. This CDR3 has 11 residues. Germline CDR1 is SGHRS and CDR2 is YFSETQ. CDR3 loop: CAGSFTETQYF. The CDR3 DNA follows: TGCGCCGGCAGCTTCACGGAGACCCAGTACTTC.

The rearrangement joins TRBV7-9 to TRBJ2-5; 8 positions agree with TRBD2. J gave up 3 bases and V 5 bases, and 8 bases lay outside the gene matches. CDR1 SEHNR and CDR2 FQNEAQ come from the germline V gene (reference sequence). The CDR3 extends over 15 amino acids. The DNA for the CDR3 is TGTGCCAGCAGCCAAGATCCGACTAGCGAAGAGACCCAGTACTTC. As protein: CASSQDPTSEETQYF.

V gene TRBV2 combines with J gene TRBJ2-7, with TRBD1 matching over 9 bases. The CDR3 totals 12 residues. Germline trimming cut 7 bases from V and 6 bases from J; bases unmatched to any gene: 4. Germline CDR1 is SNHLY and CDR2 is FYNNEI. CDR3: CASTTTGGEQYF. CDR3 DNA: TGTGCCAGCACCACGACAGGGGGCGAGCAGTACTTC.

The V and J genes are TRBV13 and TRBJ1-1, with TRBD1 as a possible D gene (6 bases). CDR1 PRHDT and CDR2 FYEKMQ come from the germline V gene (reference sequence). The CDR3 is made up of 15 amino acids. Trimming pared 3 bases from V and 5 bases from J, leaving 16 bases between. The CDR3 is CASSFTGHDETEAFF. The CDR3 DNA reads as TGTGCCAGCAGCTTCACGGGACATGACGAGACTGAAGCTTTCTTT.

The rearrangement joins TRBV29-1 to TRBJ2-5; D call uncertain. The V and J ends lost 8 bases and 4 bases respectively, with 17 bases between them. The CDR3 is 13 residues long. The V gene's germline CDR1 is SQVTM and CDR2 ANQGSEA. The CDR3 nucleotides are TGCAGCTTAGGTGGACCCACCTCAGAGACCCAGTACTTC. It codes for CSLGGPTSETQYF.

The chain links TRBV7-9 to TRBJ1-6; D remains ambiguous. The CDR3 has 14 amino acids. In germline, CDR1 is SEHNR, CDR2 FQNEAQ (reference sequence). V was shortened by 5 bases and J by 9 bases, with 14 bases between the two germline ends. The CDR3 DNA reads as TGTGCCAGCAGCGCCCAGGTTAGATTTTCACCCCTCCACTTT. As protein: CASSAQVRFSPLHF. The full variable domain, rest sourced from reference TRBV7-9 and TRBJ1-6, is DTGVSQNPRHKITKRGQNVTFRCDPISEHNRLYWYRQTLGQGPEFLTYFQNEAQLEKSRLLSDRFSAERPKGSFSTLEIQRTEQGDSAMYLCASSAQVRFSPLHFGNGTRLTVT.